What follows are 9 T cell receptor beta chains derived from one specimen sequenced in a study of human T cells and chemical hapten exposure. MiXCR, applied by TCRdb to the RACE reads, yields one record per CDR3 protein. The table records about 140,000 distinct CDR3 sequences, about an eighth of them present only once. Time point given: patch test 2, 6 weeks after DPC sensitization. Treatment: therapeutic diphenylcyclopropenone sensitization with weekly scalp DPC. Sequenced here: whole blood, sampled in connection with sensitization to the hapten diphenylcyclopropenone (DPC). Receptor source: a woman aged 45-65 years with alopecia areata. Some clones in this sample may be carry-over from other donors' samples.

The rearrangement joins TRBV27 to TRBJ2-1; a weak D match, TRBD2 (7 bases). Germline loops: CDR1 MNHEY, CDR2 SMNVEV (reference sequence). The CDR3 has 17 residues. V shed 3 bases and J shed 7 bases, with 22 bases lying between them. The CDR3 DNA sequence: TGTGCCAGCAGTTTCGAGAGACAGGTCTCGCGGGAGAATGAGCAGTTCTTC. It specifies CASSFERQVSRENEQFF.

The chain links TRBV10-3 to TRBJ1-1; D is perhaps TRBD1 (6 bases). The CDR3 loop spans 14 amino acids. Between the trimmed V and J ends, which lost 0 bases and 3 bases, there was a span of 8 bases. Germline loops: CDR1 ENHRY, CDR2 SYGVKD. CDR3 bases: TGTGCCATCAGTGAGTCGAGGGGGGACACTGAAGCTTTCTTT. As protein: CAISESRGDTEAFF.

This clonotype came up many times. This chain joins TRBV5-4 and TRBJ2-1; D possibly corresponds to TRBD1 (5 bases). This CDR3 region has 14 residues. V gave up 2 bases and J gave up 3 bases, with 9 bases separating them. Germline lookup yields CDR1 SGHNT and CDR2 YYREEE (reference sequence). CDR3 nucleotide sequence: TGTGCCAGCAGCTTCGGTGACAGCTACAATGAGCAGTTCTTC. Its protein is CASSFGDSYNEQFF.

This clonotype came up a few times. CDR3 loop: CASSQYQETQYF. In DNA form, the CDR3 reads TGTGCCAGCAGCCAGTACCAAGAGACCCAGTACTTC. The V gene is TRBV7-2, the J gene TRBJ2-5; no clear D. V lost 5 bases, J lost 0 bases, and 4 bases lay in between. Germline V gene sequence: CDR1 SGHTA, CDR2 FQGNSA. The CDR3 runs to 12 residues.

The sample holds a few counts of this clonotype. This rearrangement joins TRBV10-2 to TRBJ1-3, with 8 bases that match TRBD1. This CDR3 spans 14 amino acids. Looked up from germline, CDR1 is WSHSY and CDR2 is SAAADI. V dropped 5 bases and J dropped 2; count of bases not matched to a gene: 2. CDR3 protein: CASSKDRAGNTIYF. CDR3 sequence (DNA): TGCGCCAGCAGTAAGGACAGGGCTGGAAACACCATATATTTT.

This clonotype has just a few counts. This chain connects TRBV10-1 to TRBJ2-7; 12 nucleotides match TRBD2. V shed 4 bases and J 9 bases; nucleotides not matched to a gene: 4. This CDR3 spans 13 amino acids. Germline CDR1 and CDR2: WNHNN and SYGVQD (reference sequence). Here the CDR3 reads CASSAPGLAGQYF. The CDR3 bases are TGCGCCAGCAGTGCTCCGGGACTAGCGGGGCAGTACTTC.

V and J are TRBV12-3 or TRBV12-4 and TRBJ2-3, with D unclear. The CDR3 sequence is 15 residues long. The germline V and J ends were trimmed by 2 bases and 3 bases, with 12 bases remaining between them. In DNA, the CDR3 is TGTGCCAGCAGTTTAACGGGTGCAGCGACAGATACGCAGTATTTT. This sequence encodes CASSLTGAATDTQYF.

This clonotype has more than one count but fewer than ten. The V call is TRBV11-2, the J call TRBJ2-3; TRBD2 matches 10 bases. Germline V CDR1 and CDR2: SGHAT, FQNNGV. The CDR3 consists of 17 residues. The V segment lost 4 bases and the J segment 5 bases; nucleotides outside the gene matches: 12. CDR3 loop: CASSSPLAGDFGDTQYF. The DNA for the CDR3 is TGTGCCAGCAGCTCACCTCTAGCGGGAGACTTCGGAGATACGCAGTATTTT. The full variable domain, with the rest looked up from reference TRBV11-2 and TRBJ2-3, is EAGVAQSPRYKIIEKRQSVAFWCNPISGHATLYWYQQILGQGPKLLIQFQNNGVVDDSQLPKDRFSAERLKGVDSTLKIQPAKLEDSAVYLCASSSPLAGDFGDTQYFGPGTRLTVL.

The chain is built from TRBV2 and TRBJ2-7, with D perhaps TRBD2 (6 bases). V was shortened by 8 bases and J by 2 bases, with 10 bases between the two germline ends. The CDR3 spans 12 residues. From germline, CDR1 is SNHLY and CDR2 FYNNEI. The CDR3 DNA sequence: TGTGCCAGCCGGGAGACCGCCTACGAGCAGTACTTC. Its translation is CASRETAYEQYF. The whole variable domain, remainder taken from reference TRBV2 and TRBJ2-7, is EPEVTQTPSHQVTQMGQEVILRCVPISNHLYFYWYRQILGQKVEFLVSFYNNEISEKSEIFDDQFSVERPDGSNFTLKIRSTKLEDSAMYFCASRETAYEQYFGPGTRLTVT.